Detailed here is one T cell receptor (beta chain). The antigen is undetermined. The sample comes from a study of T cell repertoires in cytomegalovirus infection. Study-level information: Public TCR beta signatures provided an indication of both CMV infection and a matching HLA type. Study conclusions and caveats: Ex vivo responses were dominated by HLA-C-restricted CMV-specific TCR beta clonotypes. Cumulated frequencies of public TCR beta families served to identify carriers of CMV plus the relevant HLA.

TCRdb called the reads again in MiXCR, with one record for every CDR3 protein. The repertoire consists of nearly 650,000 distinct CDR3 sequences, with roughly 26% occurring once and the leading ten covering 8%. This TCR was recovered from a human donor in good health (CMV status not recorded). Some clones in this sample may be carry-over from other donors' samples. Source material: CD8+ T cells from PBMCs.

For the CDR3, the DNA is TGTGCCAGCAGCTTATGGCGGGACAGCCGCCAAGAGACCCAGTACTTC. Its protein is CASSLWRDSRQETQYF. This chain links TRBV7-8 with TRBJ2-5, with a tentative D call TRBD1 (7 bases). The CDR3 is made up of 16 amino acids. V shed 2 bases and J shed 1 base, with 14 bases lying between them. The germline CDR1 and CDR2 sequences are SGHVS and FQNEAQ.